This TCR beta chain was identified during a study of graft-versus-host responses after intestinal transplantation (TCRdb year 2021). For the wider study: The transplants that recipients received were multivisceral, liver-intestinal, or isolated intestinal. Every recipient was given anti-thymocyte globulin induction, then maintenance tacrolimus and steroids for around three years. After intestinal transplantation, graft-versus-host and host-versus-graft alloreactive T cell clones in the graft, circulation and bone marrow were tracked using bulk TCR-beta CDR3 sequencing. To identify alloreactive clones, pre-transplant mixed lymphocyte reaction products were sequenced and then compared with unstimulated pre-transplant donor and recipient T cells. The cohort enrolled some 23 intestinal transplant recipients, one of whom was a retransplant, and 3 patients without pretransplant specimens were excluded. Donor T cell macrochimerism was defined as a peak of at least 4% donor T cells among recipient peripheral blood mononuclear cells. Samples from a few later patients were sequenced in-house on an Illumina MiSeq with MiXCR processing rather than by the commercial service.

Points the paper makes about the study in general: GvH clones were detected in recipient bone marrow, and some appeared earlier in ileal mucosa or blood, consistent with an intestinal mucosal origin. Conclusions were limited by the relatively low number and heterogeneity of intestinal transplant patients. Patients with donor T cell macrochimerism had high GvH to HvG T cell clonal ratios in their allografts. Early after transplant, peak levels of circulating GvH clones were found to be associated with declines in HvG clones.

The germline V gene encodes CDR1 MNHEY and CDR2 SVGAGI. V gives up 7 bases and J gives up 0 bases, and the segment between their germline ends measures 12 bases. From the cysteine through the phenylalanine, the CDR3 covers 14 amino acids. The retained sequence is limited to the CDR3, 42 bases, with the frame set at the first base. Dithiothreitol, EDTA incubations and collagenase D digestion were used to isolate intraepithelial and lamina propria lymphocytes from graft specimens. Serial intestinal graft biopsy specimens collected up to 600 days after transplant underwent bulk TCR-beta sequencing. With regard to this clone: No cognate antigen has been identified for it. Per-base qualities were not stored, and no clone one base away is much larger.

The protocol used for the library was the immunoSEQ multiplex PCR assay. For most patients, genomic DNA was subjected to high-throughput TCR-beta CDR3 sequencing by Adaptive Biotechnologies. Per the original workflow: Adaptive's ImmunoSEQ software was the source of the TCR sequencing data for fewer than 20 patients, while three other patients were processed with MiXCR and VDJtools. CDR3 nucleotide sequences shared between donor and recipient were removed because their origin could not be assigned. At least 2-fold expansion over unstimulated cells and a minimum CFSE-low frequency of 0.002% (template counts) or 0.001% (read counts) were required for clones to be classified as alloreactive. Clones detected in sequenced pre-transplant spleen, lymph node, or MLR CFSE-low populations of the donor or recipient were defined as mappable. Cumulative frequency of alloreactive clones was calculated as a percentage of all sequences weighted by copy number. In its TCRdb copy, this immuneACCESS table keeps in-frame sequences only and misses some clones. Where compared with another copy, unresolved V genes explain less than half of these, and the others have no known cause. V and J calls and clone size are those listed in that table; D and trimming were worked out from the DNA. The sample records over 60,000 clones, about nine tenths of which are singletons. Jointly, the top ten make up more than 1.5% of the sample.

This TCR derives from a human patient who received an intestinal transplant, so some T cells may come from the graft donor. The specimen comprised ileum tissue, sampled 357 days after transplant. The V gene is TRBV6-5 and the J gene is TRBJ1-2, with the D gene call left open. Read as DNA, the sequence is TGTGCCAGCATGCAGTCTACCGCTAACTATGGCTACACCTTC. Its translation reads: CASMQSTANYGYTF.